These 28 T cell receptor beta chains came from one sample sequenced in a study of shared clonotypes between healthy human individuals. Sequencing was performed with immunoSEQ multiplex PCR; in TCRdb, only in-frame clones are kept and a portion is missing. The sample shows around 990,000 clones, around three quarters of them seen only once. The sample taken for sequencing was memory CD4+ T cells from PBMCs. Regarding subset: CD45RA-negative fraction. These receptors came from a man between 18 and 29 years old in good health. Some clones in this sample may be carry-over from other donors' samples.

The genes are TRBV5-4 and TRBJ2-2; D unresolved. The CDR3 loop spans 14 amino acids. Germline V lookup: CDR1 SGHNT, CDR2 YYREEE (reference sequence). Trimming removed 0 bases from V and 1 base from J, with 4 bases in between. CDR3 protein: CASSLVRNTGELFF. CDR3 DNA sequence: TGTGCCAGCAGCTTGGTTCGGAACACCGGGGAGCTGTTTTTT.

This chain connects TRBV14 to TRBJ2-7; D assignment may be TRBD1 or TRBD2 (5 bases each). V gave up 4 bases and J gave up 7 bases, with 17 bases separating them. CDR1 is SGHDN and CDR2 is FVKESK in the germline V gene. CDR3 size: 14 residues. The CDR3 region is CASSRIGTDREQYF. Written as DNA, the CDR3 is TGTGCCAGCAGCCGCATTGGGACGGATCGAGAGCAGTACTTC.

DNA for the CDR3: TGTGCCAGCAGTTACGGGTGGGGAGGGGAGCTGTTTTTT. Its translation: CASSYGWGGELFF. The chain joins TRBV6-5 to TRBJ2-2; D is unclear. This CDR3 region has 13 residues. With 2 bases removed from V and 8 bases from J, the gap between germline ends came to 9 bases. The germline V gene encodes CDR1 MNHEY and CDR2 SVGAGI.

The J gene is TRBJ2-3, the V gene TRBV7-3, with 9 bases lining up with TRBD1. Trimming removed 2 bases from V and 2 bases from J; junction bases left unmatched: 2. The germline gives CDR1 SGHTA, CDR2 FQGTGA. This CDR3 has 15 residues. The CDR3 DNA follows: TGTGCCAGCAGCTTAGGGGACAGGGACACAGATACGCAGTATTTT. Translation gives CASSLGDRDTDTQYF. Full variable domain (outside the CDR3, taken from reference TRBV7-3 and TRBJ2-3): GAGVSQTPSNKVTEKGKYVELRCDPISGHTALYWYRQSLGQGPEFLIYFQGTGAADDSGLPNDRFFAVRPEGSVSTLKIQRTERGDSAVYLCASSLGDRDTDTQYFGPGTRLTVL.

The chain combines TRBV18 with TRBJ2-4, with unresolved D. The CDR3 loop spans 14 amino acids. V was pared by 0 bases and J by 9 bases, with 12 bases between. The germline V gene has CDR1 KGHSH and CDR2 LQKENI. The CDR3 spells CASSPPEGISIQYF. CDR3 bases: TGTGCCAGCTCACCACCAGAAGGGATAAGCATTCAGTACTTC.

This clone was picked up a small number of times. The chain combines TRBV2 with TRBJ2-2; D is perhaps TRBD1 (6 bases). This CDR3 region has 18 residues. Germline CDR1 and CDR2: SNHLY and FYNNEI. V lost 7 bases and J 3 bases, leaving 24 bases between the germline ends. This CDR3 reads CASKDGGIQQGYTGELFF. CDR3 nucleotides: TGTGCCAGCAAGGATGGGGGAATCCAACAGGGATACACCGGGGAGCTGTTTTTT.

The rearrangement links TRBV12-5 to TRBJ2-3, with D tentatively TRBD2 (6 bases). CDR3 length equals 13 residues. CDR1 is LGHNT and CDR2 is FRNRAP in the germline V gene. Deletions cut 3 bases from V and 4 bases from J, with 8 bases between. The DNA for the CDR3 is TGTGCTAGTGGTTTCTCGGGGGCAGATACGCAGTATTTT. Its translation: CASGFSGADTQYF.

The rearrangement joins TRBV4-1 to TRBJ2-3; a weak D match, TRBD2 (6 bases). With 0 bases removed from V and 2 bases from J, the gap between germline ends came to 15 bases. Germline-derived CDR1 and CDR2 are MGHRA and YSYEKL. The CDR3 is 17 residues long. The CDR3 protein is CASSQDYGGEFTDTQYF. CDR3 DNA sequence: TGCGCCAGCAGCCAAGATTATGGCGGGGAATTCACAGATACGCAGTATTTT.

The J gene is TRBJ2-5, the V gene TRBV5-3; 11 bases agree with TRBD2. TRBV5-3 is an ORF, and what it does is uncertain. Trimming removed 5 bases from V and 4 bases from J; junction bases left unmatched: 19. CDR3 length: 19 residues. The CDR3 sequence: CARRSRDRGLAGDLETQYF. The CDR3 DNA reads as TGTGCCAGAAGGTCCCGGGACAGAGGACTAGCGGGCGACCTAGAGACCCAGTACTTC.

This clone occurred once. The chain uses TRBV5-1 and TRBJ2-7; 9 bases line up with TRBD2. Germline lookup yields CDR1 SGHRS and CDR2 YFSETQ. With V trimmed by 3 bases and J by 0 bases, 13 bases remained unmatched. The CDR3 consists of 18 residues. The DNA for the CDR3 is TGCGCCAGCAGCTACTCCTTTCGACTAGCGGAGTTCTCCTACGAGCAGTACTTC. It encodes CASSYSFRLAEFSYEQYF.

The DNA of the CDR3 is TGTGCCAGCAGTTTACAGGAAACCGTCTACGAGCAGTACTTC. Encoded protein: CASSLQETVYEQYF. The chain combines TRBV6-1 with TRBJ2-7; D may be TRBD1 (5 bases). V lost 5 bases, J lost 3 bases, and 14 bases lay in between. Germline lookup yields CDR1 MNHNS and CDR2 SASEGT. The CDR3 sequence is 14 residues long.

This clone occurred once. The chain is built from TRBV10-3 and TRBJ2-2, with D perhaps matching TRBD1 or TRBD2 (5 bases each). CDR3 length: 13 residues. The V and J ends lost 6 bases and 6 bases respectively, with 11 bases between them. From germline, CDR1 is ENHRY and CDR2 SYGVKD. The CDR3 loop is CAISGAGPGELFF. As DNA, the CDR3 is TGTGCCATCAGCGGGGCAGGGCCCGGGGAGCTGTTTTTT.

This chain connects TRBV25-1 to TRBJ1-6, with TRBD1 identical over 9 bases. The CDR3 consists of 15 residues. Germline CDR1 MGHDK, CDR2 SYGVNS. V lost 6 bases, J lost 7 bases, and 7 bases stayed unmatched. The CDR3 loop is CASRGQGNFNSPLHF. CDR3 nucleotides: TGTGCCAGCAGGGGACAGGGTAACTTCAATTCACCCCTCCACTTT.

Comment on this clone: This likely stems from a read error, as it lies one base from a far larger clone. This same CDR3 is encoded by further DNA sequences in the sample. The rearrangement uses TRBV5-6 and TRBJ1-3; D perhaps matches TRBD1 (5 bases). The CDR3 extends over 15 amino acids. The germline V gene has CDR1 SGHDT and CDR2 YYEEEE. The CDR3, as DNA: TGTGCTAGCAGCTCCCCGGACACCTCTGGAAACACCATATATTTT. Its translation: CASSSPDTSGNTIYF. The variable domain in full, with the rest retrieved from reference TRBV5-6 and TRBJ1-3, is DAGVTQSPTHLIKTRGQQVTLRCSPKSGHDTVSWYQQALGQGPQFIFQYYEEEERQRGNFPDRFSGHQFPNYSSELNVNALLLGDSALYLCASSSPDTSGNTIYFGEGSWLTVV.

This chain connects TRBV18 to TRBJ2-4; no definite D call. Looked up from germline, CDR1 is KGHSH and CDR2 is LQKENI. CDR3 length equals 15 residues. V gave up 3 bases and J gave up 0 bases, with 9 bases separating them. CDR3 nucleotide sequence: TGTGCCAGCTCACCCATACAGCGAGCCAAAAACATTCAGTACTTC. Residues: CASSPIQRAKNIQYF. Full variable domain (missing parts from reference TRBV18 and TRBJ2-4): NAGVMQNPRHLVRRRGQEARLRCSPMKGHSHVYWYRQLPEEGLKFMVYLQKENIIDESGMPKERFSAEFPKEGPSILRIQQVVRGDSAAYFCASSPIQRAKNIQYFGAGTRLSVL.

The V and J genes are TRBV27 and TRBJ2-2; D may correspond to TRBD1 or TRBD2 (6 bases each). Trimming removed 6 bases at V and 7 bases at J, with 12 bases between. Germline CDR1 is MNHEY and CDR2 is SMNVEV (reference sequence). This CDR3 is built from 13 residues. CDR3 amino acids: CASSWGAGGELFF. CDR3 DNA: TGTGCCAGCAGCTGGGGGGCCGGCGGGGAGCTGTTTTTT.

DNA for the CDR3: TGTGCCAGCAGCTTGGGACAGGGTTTGGATGGCTACACCTTC. This encodes CASSLGQGLDGYTF. This sequence joins TRBV7-9 and TRBJ1-2; 9 bases map to TRBD1. This CDR3 has 14 residues. The germline V gene has CDR1 SEHNR and CDR2 FQNEAQ (reference sequence). The J segment lost 6 bases and the V segment lost 3 bases, leaving 5 bases of the junction unmatched.

The rearrangement links TRBV27 to TRBJ2-3; D is ambiguous. The V end was cut by 3 bases, the J end by 6 bases, with 16 bases between. Per germline, CDR1 MNHEY and CDR2 SMNVEV (reference sequence). The CDR3 loop spans 15 amino acids. Here the CDR3 reads CASSFGRSLSDTQYF. In nucleotides, the CDR3 is TGTGCCAGCAGTTTTGGGCGGTCCCTTTCTGATACGCAGTATTTT.

V is TRBV5-1 and J is TRBJ1-4; D is unresolved. Per the germline V gene, CDR1 is SGHRS and CDR2 is YFSETQ. The CDR3 spans 15 residues. Trimming pared 4 bases from V and 7 bases from J, leaving 17 bases between. CDR3 protein: CASSPNGGLGEKLFF. The CDR3 nucleotides are TGCGCCAGCAGCCCCAACGGAGGGCTTGGTGAAAAACTGTTTTTT. The full variable domain, in which reference TRBV5-1 and TRBJ1-4 provide the parts outside the CDR3, is KAGVTQTPRYLIKTRGQQVTLSCSPISGHRSVSWYQQTPGQGLQFLFEYFSETQRNKGNFPGRFSGRQFSNSRSEMNVSTLELGDSALYLCASSPNGGLGEKLFFGSGTQLSVL.

This sequence joins TRBV7-2 and TRBJ2-2; TRBD2 matches at 12 bases. V trimming: 3 bases; J trimming: 2 bases; junction bases outside the gene matches: 7. Germline V gene lookup returns CDR1 SGHTA and CDR2 FQGNSA. This CDR3 is built from 18 residues. The CDR3 nucleotides are TGTGCCAGCAGCTTCCTGAGGACTAGCGGGACTAACACCGGGGAGCTGTTTTTT. Amino acid sequence: CASSFLRTSGTNTGELFF.

The rearrangement links TRBV28 to TRBJ2-7; 10 bases are a match to TRBD2. V trimming: 5 bases; J trimming: 5 bases; junction bases outside the gene matches: 9. Germline lookup yields CDR1 MDHEN and CDR2 SYDVKM. This CDR3 has 15 amino acids. This CDR3 is CASSRASGSVHEQYF. CDR3 in DNA: TGTGCCAGCAGTCGAGCTAGCGGGAGCGTCCACGAGCAGTACTTC.

This chain connects TRBV28 to TRBJ1-4, with 7 positions matching TRBD1. The CDR3 is 14 residues long. CDR1 is MDHEN, CDR2 SYDVKM, per germline. V trimming: 7 bases; J trimming: 8 bases; junction bases outside the gene matches: 10. CDR3 protein: CASNLQGFREKLFF. CDR3 sequence (DNA): TGTGCCAGCAACCTACAGGGGTTTCGAGAAAAACTGTTTTTT.

The chain couples TRBV19 to TRBJ1-1; 7 bases agree with TRBD1. The CDR3 runs 16 residues. CDR1 LNHDA and CDR2 SQIVND come from the germline V gene (reference sequence). V lost 8 bases to trimming and J lost 5 bases; unmatched junction nucleotides: 17. CDR3 protein: CASLPRGTARGTEAFF. In nucleotides, the CDR3 is TGTGCCAGTCTCCCACGAGGGACAGCTCGGGGGACTGAAGCTTTCTTT. Full variable domain (rest looked up from reference TRBV19 and TRBJ1-1): DGGITQSPKYLFRKEGQNVTLSCEQNLNHDAMYWYRQDPGQGLRLIYYSQIVNDFQKGDIAEGYSVSREKKESFPLTVTSAQKNPTAFYLCASLPRGTARGTEAFFGQGTRLTVV.

As concerns this clone: It may be a read error: a sequence one base away is much more abundant. The V call is TRBV18, the J call TRBJ1-1, with D hard to call. Germline CDR1 is KGHSH and CDR2 is LQKENI. The CDR3 has 13 residues. V was clipped by 8 bases and J by 1 base, with 11 bases between them. The CDR3 DNA reads as TGTGCCAGCACCGACACGAGGAACACTGAAGCTTTCTTT. Its translation is CASTDTRNTEAFF.

The V call is TRBV18, the J call TRBJ2-3; D is ambiguous. V gave up 3 bases and J gave up 4 bases, with 17 bases separating them. CDR1 is KGHSH, CDR2 LQKENI, per germline. The length of the CDR3 is 16 residues. This CDR3 reads CASSPLGPLVADTQYF. CDR3 bases: TGTGCCAGCTCACCGTTGGGCCCCCTCGTTGCAGATACGCAGTATTTT.

This clone has only a few counts. The chain is built from TRBV2 and TRBJ1-5; no clear D gene. Germline V lookup: CDR1 SNHLY, CDR2 FYNNEI. This CDR3 is built from 14 residues. V was trimmed by 8 bases and J by 3 bases, leaving 14 bases between them. The CDR3 DNA is TGTGCCAGCCGGATTGAGAAGATCAATCAGCCCCAGCATTTT. It is translated as CASRIEKINQPQHF.

The chain recombines TRBV7-6 with TRBJ2-7, with TRBD2 identical over 7 bases. CDR1 is SGHVS, CDR2 FNYEAQ, per germline. V shed 5 bases, J shed 7 bases, and the junction held 14 bases outside the gene matches. CDR3 size: 15 residues. The CDR3 coding sequence is TGTGCCAGCAGCGCCCGCGGGGAGGGCTGGGGTGAGCAGTACTTC. It encodes CASSARGEGWGEQYF. The full variable domain, with the rest looked up from reference TRBV7-6 and TRBJ2-7, is GAGVSQSPRYKVTKRGQDVALRCDPISGHVSLYWYRQALGQGPEFLTYFNYEAQQDKSGLPNDRFSAERPEGSISTLTIQRTEQRDSAMYRCASSARGEGWGEQYFGPGTRLTVT.

The chain links TRBV7-2 to TRBJ1-3; D gene ambiguous. The CDR3 length is 16 residues. With 5 bases removed from V and 3 bases from J, the gap between germline ends came to 17 bases. Germline loops: CDR1 SGHTA, CDR2 FQGNSA. The chain's CDR3 is CASSAPPAGFGNTIYF. DNA of the CDR3: TGTGCCAGCAGCGCCCCCCCCGCAGGATTTGGAAACACCATATATTTT.